This TCR beta chain emerged from a study of cytomegalovirus exposure and HLA in healthy donors. Study as a whole: Some 85 million unique TCRs, all from HLA-typed donors, were included in an early release of the data.

This clone occurred a few times. The target antigen is unknown. The CDR3 consists of 15 residues. The germline V gene encodes CDR1 MNHEY and CDR2 SMNVEV (reference sequence). Losses at the gene ends were 5 bases for V and 8 bases for J; bases not matched to a gene: 9. Study results and caveats: The study carried out a later analysis of TCR beta sequences. It associated 15,000 to 20,000 of them with specific HLA alleles at a false discovery rate of 0.05. In a later analysis, compared with equally common non-associated chains, HLA-associated beta chains were more expanded.

Amplification used 60 Vbeta primers and 13 Jbeta primers. Per the original methods: It was a later analysis that counted tens of millions of unique TCR beta chains, of which 9 million to 13 million were shared. Produced via immunoSEQ multiplex PCR; TCRdb's table is partial and in-frame only. That table furnishes V, J and clone size, whereas the DNA furnished D and trimming. This sample has roughly 150,000 clones, with about 72% found just once. The chain joins TRBV27 to TRBJ1-4; 9 bases are a match to TRBD1. The receptor comes from a man aged 60 to 69 in good health and CMV-seronegative. Sequenced sample: PBMCs. The CDR3 DNA sequence: TGTGCCAGCAGTGTACGAACAGGGGGCAGAGAAAAACTGTTTTTT. It yields the protein CASSVRTGGREKLFF.